One and the same sample provided the 17 T cell receptor beta chains below, sequenced in a study of T cells in Graves' hyperthyroidism and ophthalmopathy. Amplification of TCR beta CDR3 regions used RNA as the template. The TCR CDR3 was amplified in a first-round RT-PCR using the HTBI primer set. Each CDR3 protein is one row after TCRdb ran MiXCR on the multiplex PCR reads. The profile shows roughly 700,000 distinct CDR3 sequences, about 15% of them singletons. Sequenced sample: blood. These receptors all stem from a woman aged 18 to 35 with Graves' hyperthyroidism.

This clonotype was seen ten or more times. The chain uses TRBV28 and TRBJ2-2; D gene uncertain. The germline gives CDR1 MDHEN, CDR2 SYDVKM. Trimming cost V 3 bases and J 6 bases, with 11 bases left between them. The CDR3 is 14 residues long. CDR3 region: CASSFRGSSGELFF. Written as DNA, the CDR3 is TGTGCCAGCAGTTTTCGTGGTAGTTCCGGGGAGCTGTTTTTT.

This chain uses TRBV27 with TRBJ2-1; the match to TRBD2 covers 10 bases. The V gene's germline CDR1 is MNHEY and CDR2 SMNVEV (reference sequence). J gave up 4 bases and V 2 bases, and 5 bases lay outside the gene matches. This CDR3 contains 16 residues. The DNA for the CDR3 is TGTGCCAGCAGTTTAGCTAGCGGGAGCCTTTACAATGAGCAGTTCTTC. Translating it yields CASSLASGSLYNEQFF.

This clonotype appeared a few times. The chain is built from TRBV25-1 and TRBJ2-3; TRBD2 matches 9 bases. The length of the CDR3 is 11 residues. Germline V CDR1 and CDR2: MGHDK, SYGVNS. V dropped 9 bases and J dropped 8; count of bases not matched to a gene: 3. CDR3 amino acids: CASSGSVTQYF. The CDR3 DNA reads TGTGCCAGTAGCGGGAGCGTTACGCAGTATTTT.

The chain is built from TRBV6-1 and TRBJ2-5, with a possible D match to TRBD1 (6 bases). Trimming pared 6 bases from V and 3 bases from J, leaving 11 bases between. CDR3 length: 13 amino acids. The germline gives CDR1 MNHNS, CDR2 SASEGT. The chain's CDR3 is CASSRQAKETQYF. CDR3 DNA: TGTGCCAGCAGCAGACAGGCAAAAGAGACCCAGTACTTC.

In this sample, this clonotype turned up many times. The chain couples TRBV11-2 to TRBJ2-1; TRBD1 aligns across 11 bases. CDR1 and CDR2 from the germline V gene are SGHAT and FQNNGV. V gave up 1 base and J gave up 6 bases; unmatched junction bases: 5. The CDR3 has 16 residues. CDR3 coding DNA: TGTGCCAGCAGCTTAGTGGGGGGGACAGGGGGCAATGAGCAGTTCTTC. Amino acids: CASSLVGGTGGNEQFF.

The V call is TRBV5-1, the J call TRBJ2-3, with 8 positions matching TRBD2. Germline values: CDR1 SGHRS, CDR2 YFSETQ. V lost 0 bases and J lost 6; bases outside the gene matches: 6. The CDR3 totals 15 residues. CDR3 sequence (DNA): TGCGCCAGCAGCTTGGCGGGACTAGTGATCGATACGCAGTATTTT. This encodes CASSLAGLVIDTQYF. Complete variable domain (other parts from reference TRBV5-1 and TRBJ2-3): KAGVTQTPRYLIKTRGQQVTLSCSPISGHRSVSWYQQTPGQGLQFLFEYFSETQRNKGNFPGRFSGRQFSNSRSEMNVSTLELGDSALYLCASSLAGLVIDTQYFGPGTRLTVL.

This clonotype has at least ten counts. The V and J genes are TRBV12-3 or TRBV12-4 and TRBJ2-7, with 8 nucleotides matching TRBD1. This CDR3 spans 14 amino acids. V shed 6 bases, J shed 3 bases, and the junction held 7 bases outside the gene matches. The CDR3 nucleotides are TGTGCCAGCAGGCCCAGGACAGGGAACTACGAGCAGTACTTC. It encodes CASRPRTGNYEQYF.

This clonotype appeared many times. This chain uses TRBV7-3 with TRBJ1-1; 8 nucleotides agree with TRBD1. Germline V gene data show CDR1 as SGHTA and CDR2 as FQGTGA. This CDR3 comprises 16 residues. Unmatched junction bases numbered 6, after V lost 3 bases and J lost 0 bases. Written as DNA, the CDR3 is TGTGCCAGCAGCTTGACAGGGGCCGGCCTGAACACTGAAGCTTTCTTT. Translated: CASSLTGAGLNTEAFF.

This clonotype was counted many times. The J gene is TRBJ2-1, the V gene TRBV7-2; D is tentatively TRBD1 or TRBD2 (6 bases each). Germline CDR1 is SGHTA and CDR2 is FQGNSA. V lost 2 bases and J lost 0, with 17 bases in between. This CDR3 spans 18 amino acids. CDR3 amino acids: CASSLPSQGTRSYNEQFF. The CDR3 bases are TGTGCCAGCAGCTTACCATCTCAGGGGACTCGCTCCTACAATGAGCAGTTCTTC.

The chain combines TRBV5-6 with TRBJ1-2; D is undetermined. CDR1 is SGHDT, CDR2 YYEEEE, per germline. The length of the CDR3 is 13 residues. The V end lost 2 bases, the J end lost 7 bases, and 12 bases lay between the germline ends. Written as DNA, the CDR3 is TGTGCCAGCAGCTTTGGGTTTTTTGGTGGCTACACCTTC. This sequence encodes CASSFGFFGGYTF.

The sample holds a few counts of this clonotype. The V gene is TRBV12-3 or TRBV12-4, the J gene TRBJ1-3; D not resolved. The CDR3 has 11 amino acids. V lost 3 bases and J 8 bases, leaving 5 bases between the germline ends. The chain's CDR3 is CASSFTDTIYF. The DNA of the CDR3 is TGTGCCAGCAGTTTTACTGACACCATATATTTT.

The chain has TRBV29-1 and TRBJ1-2; D call uncertain. Germline CDR1 reads SQVTM; CDR2 reads ANQGSEA. V was cut by 4 bases and J by 2 bases, with 8 bases left in between. This CDR3 comprises 12 residues. The CDR3 loop is CSVVSGNYGYTF. CDR3 DNA sequence: TGCAGCGTTGTTTCCGGGAACTATGGCTACACCTTC.

This clonotype was counted many times. The rearrangement uses TRBV7-8 and TRBJ2-3; D is unresolved. Deletions cut 8 bases from V and 2 bases from J, with 17 bases between. In germline, CDR1 is SGHVS, CDR2 FQNEAQ. This CDR3 comprises 15 residues. The CDR3 sequence: CASSSERGPTDTQYF. CDR3 DNA sequence: TGTGCCAGCTCCTCTGAGCGCGGCCCCACAGATACGCAGTATTTT. Full variable domain (missing parts from reference TRBV7-8 and TRBJ2-3): GAGVSQSPRYKVAKRGQDVALRCDPISGHVSLFWYQQALGQGPEFLTYFQNEAQLDKSGLPSDRFFAERPEGSVSTLKIQRTQQEDSAVYLCASSSERGPTDTQYFGPGTRLTVL.

V gene TRBV10-3 combines with J gene TRBJ1-2; 7 bases are shared with TRBD1. The CDR3 length is 13 residues. Germline loops: CDR1 ENHRY, CDR2 SYGVKD. V lost 3 bases and J lost 8; bases outside the gene matches: 6. The DNA of the CDR3 is TGTGCCATCAGTGACACAGGGGCGGGAGGCTACACCTTC. Translated: CAISDTGAGGYTF.

This clonotype was seen many times. This chain links TRBV7-9 with TRBJ2-1; D is perhaps TRBD2 (5 bases). The V end lost 5 bases, the J end lost 5 bases, and 10 bases lay between the germline ends. Germline V gene data show CDR1 as SEHNR and CDR2 as FQNEAQ (reference sequence). This CDR3 is built from 13 residues. CDR3 residues: CASSHGKNNEQFF. CDR3 in DNA: TGTGCCAGCAGCCACGGGAAAAACAATGAGCAGTTCTTC.

This clonotype was seen at least ten times. The chain carries TRBV20-1 and TRBJ1-6; D is ambiguous. This CDR3 has 13 amino acids. CDR1 and CDR2 (germline): DFQATT, SNEGSKA (reference sequence). Trimming took off 0 bases at V and 9 bases at J, with 9 bases between the two ends. CDR3 DNA sequence: TGCAGTGCTAGAGATCTCCATACTTCACCCCTCCACTTT. Its protein product is CSARDLHTSPLHF.

The table lists this clonotype with many counts. This chain joins TRBV15 and TRBJ1-5; a possible D gene is TRBD1 (5 bases). Germline V gene data show CDR1 as LNHNV and CDR2 as YYDKDF (reference sequence). CDR3 size: 13 residues. V was pared by 2 bases and J by 7 bases, with 9 bases between. CDR3 coding DNA: TGTGCCACCAGCAGACTTCAGGGCCAGCCCCAGCATTTT. As protein: CATSRLQGQPQHF.